The 18 T cell receptor beta chains below come from one sample, sequenced in a study of radiotherapy plus CTLA-4 blockade in lung cancer. The protocol was immunoSEQ multiplex PCR, while the TCRdb copy is restricted to in-frame clones and leaves out a portion. Of approximately 89,000 clones listed, 60% to 85% were seen once; the top ten hold less than 4%. Sequencing used peripheral blood, obtained from a patient treated with radiotherapy plus ipilimumab. The receptors come from a human donor with non-small cell lung cancer who had a partial response to radiotherapy plus ipilimumab. Some clones in this sample may be carry-over from other donors' samples.

The genes are TRBV5-1 and TRBJ1-1, with 9 positions matching TRBD1. CDR1 and CDR2 from the germline V gene are SGHRS and YFSETQ. The CDR3 length is 14 residues. Trimming took 3 bases from V and 5 from J; bases not matched to a gene: 5. The CDR3: CASSWTGVSTEAFF. The CDR3 region has the DNA TGCGCCAGCAGCTGGACAGGGGTTTCTACTGAAGCTTTCTTT.

The chain links TRBV7-9 to TRBJ1-2; 9 bases fit TRBD1. Germline CDR1 SEHNR, CDR2 FQNEAQ (reference sequence). The trim removed 5 bases at V and 4 bases at J, leaving 14 bases unmatched. CDR3 size: 17 residues. Here the CDR3 DNA reads TGTGCCAGCAGCCCCCAGGGACAGGGACCTTCGGGCTATGGCTACACCTTC. As protein: CASSPQGQGPSGYGYTF.

This clone occurred a few times. This rearrangement joins TRBV28 to TRBJ2-1, with a weak D call TRBD2 (5 bases). This CDR3 spans 14 amino acids. CDR1 MDHEN and CDR2 SYDVKM come from the germline V gene. Trimming left V 10 bases short and J 3 bases short, with 16 bases between. The CDR3 DNA follows: TGTGCCACGCTTGGGAGTCCCCTCTACAATGAGCAGTTCTTC. This encodes CATLGSPLYNEQFF.

This chain joins TRBV5-1 and TRBJ1-6; 9 nucleotides match TRBD1. Germline V CDR1 and CDR2: SGHRS, YFSETQ. V was clipped by 0 bases and J by 5 bases; unmatched bases: 0. CDR3 length: 15 amino acids. CDR3: CASSLGQGDNSPLHF. In DNA form, the CDR3 reads TGCGCCAGCAGCTTGGGACAGGGGGATAATTCACCCCTCCACTTT.

V and J are TRBV10-1 and TRBJ2-1; 15 nucleotides align to TRBD2. Germline V lookup: CDR1 WNHNN, CDR2 SYGVQD (reference sequence). The CDR3 has 18 residues. V was pared by 6 bases and J by 7 bases, with 13 bases of the junction left unmatched. The DNA of the CDR3 is TGCGCCAGCAGCGGACTAGCGGGAGGGCCAGTAAAGAGGAATGAGCAGTTCTTC. Its protein product is CASSGLAGGPVKRNEQFF.

The chain combines TRBV11-3 with TRBJ2-4; the match to TRBD2 covers 7 bases. Germline CDR1 is SGHNT and CDR2 is YENEEA. V lost 5 bases to trimming and J lost 8 bases; unmatched junction nucleotides: 6. This CDR3 is built from 13 residues. The CDR3 DNA is TGTGCCAGCAGCCCCTCGGGAGGTTACATTCAGTACTTC. Its translation: CASSPSGGYIQYF.

The chain uses TRBV19 and TRBJ2-1; perhaps TRBD1 as D (5 bases). Trimming took off 5 bases at V and 10 bases at J, with 15 bases between the two ends. The germline V gene has CDR1 LNHDA and CDR2 SQIVND (reference sequence). This CDR3 has 13 residues. Written as DNA, the CDR3 is TGTGCCAGTAGTTCCACCCAGGGTGTAGAGCAGTTCTTC. This encodes CASSSTQGVEQFF.

V usage is TRBV7-6 and J usage is TRBJ2-5, with 7 bases lining up with TRBD1. From germline, CDR1 is SGHVS and CDR2 FNYEAQ. With 5 bases clipped from V and 5 bases from J, the junction kept 11 bases outside the gene matches. The CDR3 contains 15 residues. CDR3 sequence reads: CASSQTALGGETQYF. In nucleotides, the CDR3 is TGTGCCAGCAGCCAAACAGCCTTAGGGGGCGAGACCCAGTACTTC.

The genes are TRBV4-2 and TRBJ2-1, with D possibly matching TRBD2 (5 bases). The V end lost 1 base, the J end lost 5 bases, and 15 bases lay between the germline ends. The CDR3 length is 16 residues. CDR1 is LGHNA, CDR2 YNFKEQ, per germline. The CDR3 loop reads CASSQGSGPGNNEQFF. CDR3 DNA sequence: TGTGCCAGCAGCCAAGGAAGCGGTCCGGGGAACAATGAGCAGTTCTTC.

This chain links TRBV7-6 with TRBJ2-1; 9 nucleotides align to TRBD2. V was clipped by 5 bases and J by 2 bases; unmatched bases: 4. Germline CDR1 reads SGHVS; CDR2 reads FNYEAQ. The CDR3 is made up of 15 amino acids. CDR3 in amino acids: CASSRSGSPYNEQFF. The CDR3 coding sequence is TGTGCCAGCAGCCGTAGCGGGAGTCCCTACAATGAGCAGTTCTTC.

The rearrangement joins TRBV6-5 to TRBJ2-4, with unresolved D. The CDR3 runs 14 residues. V was shortened by 2 bases and J by 0 bases, with 5 bases between the two germline ends. CDR1 is MNHEY and CDR2 is SVGAGI in the germline V gene. CDR3: CASSYGLAKNIQYF. CDR3 in DNA: TGTGCCAGCAGTTACGGCTTAGCCAAAAACATTCAGTACTTC.

This chain joins TRBV30 and TRBJ1-1; a weak D match, TRBD1 (5 bases). Germline V CDR1 and CDR2: GTSNPN, SVGIG (reference sequence). V was shortened by 0 bases and J by 1 base, with 12 bases between the two germline ends. The CDR3 sequence is 15 residues long. For the CDR3, the DNA is TGTGCCTGGAGTGTACTGTCAGGGCCGAACACTGAAGCTTTCTTT. Protein product: CAWSVLSGPNTEAFF. Drawing the rest from reference TRBV30 and TRBJ1-1, the complete variable domain is SQTIHQWPATLVQPVGSPLSLECTVEGTSNPNLYWYRQAAGRGLQLLFYSVGIGQISSEVPQNLSASRPQDRQFILSSKKLLLSDSGFYLCAWSVLSGPNTEAFFGQGTRLTVV.

V is TRBV6-5 and J is TRBJ2-7; tentatively, D is TRBD1 (6 bases). This CDR3 spans 14 amino acids. The V gene's germline CDR1 is MNHEY and CDR2 SVGAGI. V lost 10 bases and J lost 0, with 16 bases in between. The chain's CDR3 is CATSGTMSSYEQYF. CDR3 sequence (DNA): TGTGCCACCTCCGGGACAATGAGCTCCTACGAGCAGTACTTC.

The chain is built from TRBV4-1 and TRBJ2-3; 10 bases agree with TRBD1. The CDR3 extends over 16 amino acids. V lost 4 bases to trimming and J lost 6 bases; unmatched junction nucleotides: 10. Germline lookup yields CDR1 MGHRA and CDR2 YSYEKL. DNA of the CDR3: TGCGCCAGCAGCCGGAACCGGGGGACAGGGGTTGATACGCAGTATTTT. It yields the protein CASSRNRGTGVDTQYF.

On this clone itself: Other nucleotide sequences from this sample produce the same CDR3. This chain links TRBV9 with TRBJ1-2; 10 positions match TRBD1. The CDR3 extends over 15 amino acids. From germline, CDR1 is SGDLS and CDR2 YYNGEE. Trimming took 8 bases from V and 8 from J; bases not matched to a gene: 15. CDR3: CASSTLTGGYGGYTF. The CDR3 DNA sequence: TGTGCCAGTAGCACTTTGACAGGGGGCTATGGGGGCTACACCTTC.

This clone was counted a few times. This chain connects TRBV4-1 to TRBJ2-1; 7 bases agree with TRBD2. Germline V CDR1 and CDR2: MGHRA, YSYEKL. J lost 0 bases, V lost 1 base, and 3 bases had no gene match. The CDR3 runs to 16 residues. The CDR3 protein is CASSQAGGSSYNEQFF. CDR3 nucleotides: TGCGCCAGCAGCCAAGCTGGCGGGAGCTCCTACAATGAGCAGTTCTTC.

Here the CDR3 DNA reads TGTGCCAGCAGCCAAAACCCAGAGGGCGAGCAGTACTTC. Translated, it gives CASSQNPEGEQYF. The chain recombines TRBV7-8 with TRBJ2-7; possibly TRBD2 for D (5 bases). Trimming took off 5 bases at V and 6 bases at J, with 14 bases between the two ends. The CDR3 is 13 amino acids. The germline gives CDR1 SGHVS, CDR2 FQNEAQ.

V and J are TRBV12-5 and TRBJ2-2; D not resolved. V lost 1 base, J lost 3 bases, and 6 bases lay in between. The CDR3 is 14 amino acids. The germline gives CDR1 LGHNT, CDR2 FRNRAP. Here the CDR3 DNA reads TGTGCTAGTGGTTTGGGGCAGTACACCGGGGAGCTGTTTTTT. It is translated as CASGLGQYTGELFF.